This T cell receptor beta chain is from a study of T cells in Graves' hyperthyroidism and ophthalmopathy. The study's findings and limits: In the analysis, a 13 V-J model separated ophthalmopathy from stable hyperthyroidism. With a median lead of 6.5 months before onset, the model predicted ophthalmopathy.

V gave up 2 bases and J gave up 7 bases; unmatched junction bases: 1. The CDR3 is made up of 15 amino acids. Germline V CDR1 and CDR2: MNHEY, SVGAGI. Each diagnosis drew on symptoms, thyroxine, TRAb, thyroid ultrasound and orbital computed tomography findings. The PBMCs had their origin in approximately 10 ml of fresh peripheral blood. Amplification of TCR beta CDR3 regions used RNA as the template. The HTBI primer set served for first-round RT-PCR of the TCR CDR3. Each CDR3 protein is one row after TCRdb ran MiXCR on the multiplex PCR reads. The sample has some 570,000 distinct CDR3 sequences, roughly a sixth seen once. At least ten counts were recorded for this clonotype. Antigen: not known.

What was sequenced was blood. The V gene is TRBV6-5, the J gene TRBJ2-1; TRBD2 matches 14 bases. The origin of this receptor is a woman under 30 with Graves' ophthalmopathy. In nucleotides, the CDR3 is TGTGCCAGCAGTTACGGGACTAGCGGGAGAAATGAGCAGTTCTTC. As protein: CASSYGTSGRNEQFF.